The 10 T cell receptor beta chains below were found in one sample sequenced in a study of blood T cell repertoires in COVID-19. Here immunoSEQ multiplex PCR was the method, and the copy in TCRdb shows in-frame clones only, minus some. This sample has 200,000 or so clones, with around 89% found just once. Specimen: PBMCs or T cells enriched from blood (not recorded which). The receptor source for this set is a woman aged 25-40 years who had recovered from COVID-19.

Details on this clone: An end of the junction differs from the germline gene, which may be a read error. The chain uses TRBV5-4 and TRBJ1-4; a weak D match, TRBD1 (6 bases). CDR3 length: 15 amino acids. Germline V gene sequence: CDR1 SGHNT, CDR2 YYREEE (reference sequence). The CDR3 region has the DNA TGTGCCAGCAACTTGGGGGGGCAGACTAATGAAAAACTGTTTTTT. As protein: CASNLGGQTNEKLFF. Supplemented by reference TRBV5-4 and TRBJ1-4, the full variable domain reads ETGVTQSPTHLIKTRGQQVTLRCSSQSGHNTVSWYQQALGQGPQFIFQYYREEENGRGNFPPRFSGLQFPNYSSELNVNALELDDSALYLCASNLGGQTNEKLFFGSGTQLSVL.

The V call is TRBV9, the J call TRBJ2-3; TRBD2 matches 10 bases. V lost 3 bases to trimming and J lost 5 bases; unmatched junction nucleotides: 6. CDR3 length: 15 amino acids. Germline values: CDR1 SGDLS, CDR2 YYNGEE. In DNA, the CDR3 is TGTGCCAGCAGCGGGGGACTAGCGTCCGGAGATACGCAGTATTTT. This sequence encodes CASSGGLASGDTQYF.

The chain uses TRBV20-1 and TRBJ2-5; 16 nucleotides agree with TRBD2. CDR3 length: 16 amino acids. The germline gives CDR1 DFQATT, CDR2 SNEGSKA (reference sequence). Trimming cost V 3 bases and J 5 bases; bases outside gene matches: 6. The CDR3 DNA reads TGCAGTGCTAGTTTGGGACTAGCGGGGGGGCCGGAGACCCAGTACTTC. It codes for CSASLGLAGGPETQYF.

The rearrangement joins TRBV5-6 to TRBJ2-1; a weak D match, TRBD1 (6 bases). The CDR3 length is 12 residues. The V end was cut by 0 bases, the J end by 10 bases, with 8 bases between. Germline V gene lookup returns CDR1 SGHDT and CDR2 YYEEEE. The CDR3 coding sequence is TGTGCCAGCAGCTTGGGTAGGGGGGAGCAGTTCTTC. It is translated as CASSLGRGEQFF.

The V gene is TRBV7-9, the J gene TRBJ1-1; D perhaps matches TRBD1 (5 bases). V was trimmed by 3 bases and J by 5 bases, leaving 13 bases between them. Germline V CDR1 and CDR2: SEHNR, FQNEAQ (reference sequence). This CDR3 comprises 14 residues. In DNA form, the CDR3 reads TGTGCCAGCAGCTTTATAGGGGAGGGGACTGAAGCTTTCTTT. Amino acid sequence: CASSFIGEGTEAFF.

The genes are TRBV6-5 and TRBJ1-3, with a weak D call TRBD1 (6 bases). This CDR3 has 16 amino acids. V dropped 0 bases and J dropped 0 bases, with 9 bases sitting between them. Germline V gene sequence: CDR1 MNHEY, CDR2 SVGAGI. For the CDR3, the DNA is TGTGCCAGCAGTTACTCAGGGACATCCTCTGGAAACACCATATATTTT. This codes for CASSYSGTSSGNTIYF.

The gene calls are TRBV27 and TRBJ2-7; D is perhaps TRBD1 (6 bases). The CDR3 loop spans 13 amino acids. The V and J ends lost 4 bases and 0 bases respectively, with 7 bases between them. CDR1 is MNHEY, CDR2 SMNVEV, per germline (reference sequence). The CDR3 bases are TGTGCCAGCAGTTACAGGGCCTCCTACGAGCAGTACTTC. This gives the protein CASSYRASYEQYF.

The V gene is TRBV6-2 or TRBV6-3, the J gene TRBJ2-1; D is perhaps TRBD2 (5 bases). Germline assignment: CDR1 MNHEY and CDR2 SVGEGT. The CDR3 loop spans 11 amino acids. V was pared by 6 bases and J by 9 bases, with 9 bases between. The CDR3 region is CASSVRGEQFF. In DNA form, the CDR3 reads TGTGCCAGCAGCGTCCGGGGTGAGCAGTTCTTC.

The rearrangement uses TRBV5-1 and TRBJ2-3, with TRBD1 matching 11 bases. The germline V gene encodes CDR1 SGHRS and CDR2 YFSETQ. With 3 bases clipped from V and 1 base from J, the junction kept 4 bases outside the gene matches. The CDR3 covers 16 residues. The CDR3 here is CASSWGTGGGTDTQYF. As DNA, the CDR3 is TGCGCCAGCAGCTGGGGGACAGGGGGTGGCACAGATACGCAGTATTTT.

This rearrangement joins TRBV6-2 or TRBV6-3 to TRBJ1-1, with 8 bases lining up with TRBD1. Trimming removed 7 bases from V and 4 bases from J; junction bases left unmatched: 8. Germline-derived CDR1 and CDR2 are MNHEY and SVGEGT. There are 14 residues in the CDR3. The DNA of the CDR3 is TGTGCCAGCACCCCCGACAGGGGTAGCACTGAAGCTTTCTTT. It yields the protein CASTPDRGSTEAFF.